This T cell receptor beta chain is drawn from a study of T-cell reconstitution after alpha-beta-depleted transplantation in children. J lost 4 bases, V lost 4 bases, and 2 bases had no gene match. The CDR3 extends over 13 amino acids. The germline CDR1 and CDR2 sequences are SQVTM and ANQGSEA. It was with unique molecular identifiers that the TCRbeta library was prepared. TCRdb re-called the PCR reads with MiXCR, one entry per CDR3 protein. Here the sample spans 550,000 to 600,000 distinct CDR3 sequences, about 23% being singletons. General study results and limits: Expanded clones from the graft, numbering several hundred, reportedly supplied alpha-beta T cells about two months after transplant. Newly generated T cells supplied most T-cell counts and diversity one year post-transplant. Surviving thymic progenitors and recipient T cells were the source of high TCRbeta diversity at day 60 in some patients.

With regard to this clonotype: Its antigen is undetermined.

The sample in question was PBMCs, mostly from graft donor cells, obtained 360 days after TCRalphabeta/CD19-depleted stem cell transplant. The chain uses TRBV29-1 and TRBJ2-2; the match to TRBD1 covers 8 bases. The clonotype comes from a boy in the first two years of life who had a stem cell transplant for acute myeloid leukemia, so the T cells may come from the graft donor. CDR3 region: CSVVTGGTGELFF. As DNA, the CDR3 is TGCAGCGTTGTAACAGGGGGCACCGGGGAGCTGTTTTTT.